Listed below are T cell receptor beta chains from one sample, sequenced in a study of blood T cell repertoires in COVID-19. The table came from immunoSEQ multiplex PCR; TCRdb's copy has only in-frame clones and leaves some out. This repertoire shows about 200,000 clones, roughly nine tenths found once; its top ten account for 0.6% to 1%. What was sequenced was peripheral blood. These receptors were taken from a woman in her 70s with acute or convalescent COVID-19. Both conserved end residues are part of each CDR3. Each record gives: V gene, clone size, J gene, D gene, CDR3 protein, CDR3 DNA. The D gene is left open where the match is weak. Only part of the rows carry a size: once, few, many, or a class if the clone is expanded.

>TRBV6-2/TRBV6-3|NA|TRBJ2-5|NA
CASSSLGPSETQYF
TGTGCCAGCAGTTCCCTGGGGCCGAGTGAGACCCAGTACTTC
>TRBV6-1|few|TRBJ2-4|NA
CASSEGQKNIQYF
TGTGCCAGCAGTGAAGGGCAGAAAAACATTCAGTACTTC
>TRBV28|NA|TRBJ1-1|TRBD1
CASSATGRRTEAFF
TGTGCCAGTTCCGCGACAGGGCGAAGGACTGAAGCTTTCTTT
>TRBV5-1|few|TRBJ1-1|NA
CASSSQTGQGLAFF
TGCGCCAGCAGCTCTCAGACAGGCCAGGGGTTAGCTTTCTTT
>TRBV5-6|NA|TRBJ1-1|NA
CASSPGGGWPEAFF
TGTGCCAGCAGCCCTGGGGGGGGGTGGCCTGAAGCTTTCTTT
>TRBV18|NA|TRBJ1-4|NA
CASSLSLDEKLFF
TGTGCCAGCTCACTGTCCCTAGATGAAAAACTGTTTTTT
>TRBV6-6|NA|TRBJ2-5|TRBD2
CASSRLAGETQYF
TGTGCCAGCAGCAGACTAGCCGGAGAGACCCAGTACTTC
>TRBV27|NA|TRBJ1-2|TRBD1
CASSSNRGLGYTF
TGTGCCAGCAGTTCCAACAGGGGACTTGGCTACACCTTC
>TRBV7-9|NA|TRBJ2-1|NA
CASSTTENNEQFF
TGTGCCAGCAGCACGACAGAAAACAATGAGCAGTTCTTC
>TRBV5-6|NA|TRBJ2-7|TRBD2
CASSHDTTGGGRAREQYF
TGTGCCAGCAGCCACGACACCACCGGAGGCGGGAGGGCACGCGAGCAGTACTTC
>TRBV7-2|NA|TRBJ2-7|NA
CASSFQGNEQYF
TGTGCCAGCAGCTTCCAGGGAAACGAGCAGTACTTC
>TRBV6-5|once|TRBJ2-7|NA
CASSYSPGEGRQYF
TGTGCCAGCAGTTACTCCCCCGGGGAAGGAAGGCAGTACTTC
>TRBV7-6|NA|TRBJ2-1|NA
CASSVGGTDKQFF
TGTGCCAGCAGCGTAGGGGGGACAGATAAACAGTTCTTC
>TRBV27|NA|TRBJ2-7|TRBD1
CASGVTGKQYF
TGTGCCAGCGGGGTGACAGGGAAGCAGTACTTC
>TRBV19|NA|TRBJ1-2|TRBD1
CASRQTGGSYGYTF
TGTGCCAGTAGACAGACAGGGGGTTCCTATGGCTACACCTTC